This is a list of T cell receptor beta chains from one sample in a study of molecular identifiers for immune sequencing clone quantification. Each CDR3 protein is one row after TCRdb ran MiXCR on the PCR reads. This sample has about half a million distinct CDR3 sequences, with about 25% found just once. The sequencing sample was made of naive CD8+ T cells from blood, with Jurkat cell RNA spiked in. These receptors were obtained from a human donor in good health. Some libraries in this study had Jurkat cell RNA spiked in. CDR3s include the opening cysteine and the closing phenylalanine or tryptophan. The order of the fields is D gene, V gene, J gene, CDR3 length, clone size, CDR3 DNA, CDR3 protein. D genes are given only for firm matches. The listing skips clone size in some rows; elsewhere it reads once, few, many or a size class.

NA	TRBV7-9	TRBJ2-1	15	many	TGTGCCAGCAGCCCCGGCCGGAACGAATTCAATGAGCAGTTCTTC	CASSPGRNEFNEQFF
TRBD1	TRBV7-9	TRBJ2-3	16	NA	TGTGCCAGCAGCCCACCGACAGGGGAGAGCACAGATACGCAGTATTTT	CASSPPTGESTDTQYF
NA	TRBV30	TRBJ1-1	13	many	TGTGCCTGGAGTGGATCGGCCTACACTGAAGCTTTCTTT	CAWSGSAYTEAFF
TRBD2	TRBV12-3/TRBV12-4	TRBJ2-5	16	few	TGTGCCAGCAGTTCCTGGACTAGCGACTACCAAGAGACCCAGTACTTC	CASSSWTSDYQETQYF
TRBD2	TRBV29-1	TRBJ2-1	14	many	TGCAGCGTTGAAGCCCAGCGGGGTTACAATGAGCAGTTCTTC	CSVEAQRGYNEQFF
NA	TRBV4-3	TRBJ1-4	17	few	TGCGCCAGCAGCCAAGATGTGTCTGGGGGGGCGAATGAAAAACTGTTTTTT	CASSQDVSGGANEKLFF
NA	TRBV4-1	TRBJ2-7	13	few	TGCGCCAGCAGCCCACACATTAACTACGAGCAGTACTTC	CASSPHINYEQYF
NA	TRBV6-2/TRBV6-3	TRBJ1-1	13	many	TGTGCCAGCACCCCTGGGGGATATACTGAAGCTTTCTTT	CASTPGGYTEAFF
NA	TRBV4-3	TRBJ2-2	14	many	TGTGCCAGCAGCCAAGGACAGAACACCGGGGAGCTGTTTTTT	CASSQGQNTGELFF
NA	TRBV7-2	TRBJ2-7	16	many	TGTGCCAGCAGCTTAGGTGTACAGGCGAGCTCCTACGAGCAGTACTTC	CASSLGVQASSYEQYF
NA	TRBV13	TRBJ1-2	12	many	TGTGCCAGCAGCTTAGGCGTTTATGGCTACACCTTC	CASSLGVYGYTF
NA	TRBV6-2/TRBV6-3	TRBJ2-3	16	few	TGTGCCAGCAGTACGGGACGGTCGCTAAGCACAGATACGCAGTATTTT	CASSTGRSLSTDTQYF
NA	TRBV6-2/TRBV6-3	TRBJ2-6	16	few	TGTGCCAGCAGTTACGGAGACCTCTCTGGGGCCAACGTCCTGACTTTC	CASSYGDLSGANVLTF
NA	TRBV6-5	TRBJ1-1	14	many	TGTGCCAGCAGTTACTCTTGGGGCAACACTGAAGCTTTCTTT	CASSYSWGNTEAFF
NA	TRBV3-1	TRBJ2-5	16	few	TGTGCCAGCAGCCAAGAATACGCTAGCGACCACGAGACCCAGTACTTC	CASSQEYASDHETQYF
TRBD2	TRBV4-3	TRBJ2-7	14	many	TGCGCCAGCAGCCAAACTAGCGCAGACTACGAGCAGTACTTC	CASSQTSADYEQYF
NA	TRBV4-1	TRBJ1-1	14	many	TGCGCCAGCAGCCAACAGTCTTTGAACACTGAAGCTTTCTTT	CASSQQSLNTEAFF
NA	TRBV30	TRBJ1-4	11	NA	TGTGCCTGGAGGCCCGGGGGTGAACTGTTTTTT	CAWRPGGELFF
NA	TRBV11-2	TRBJ1-1	12	few	TGTGCCAGCAGCTTAGCATTCACTGAAGCTTTCTTT	CASSLAFTEAFF
NA	TRBV6-2/TRBV6-3	TRBJ2-5	16	NA	TGTGCCAGCAGTTACGGGGGAGACGGACTACAAGAGACCCAGTACTTC	CASSYGGDGLQETQYF
NA	TRBV7-2	TRBJ1-6	14	once	TGTGCCAGCAGCCTGATGGGAGGAGGTTCACCCCTCCACTTT	CASSLMGGGSPLHF
NA	TRBV6-5	TRBJ2-1	16	NA	TGTGCCAGCAGTTATTCACGGGGAGCTTCCTACAATGAGCAGTTCTTC	CASSYSRGASYNEQFF
TRBD2	TRBV6-5	TRBJ2-2	14	NA	TGTGCCAGCACTGGGGGAGGGACCGCCGGGGAGCTGTTTTTT	CASTGGGTAGELFF
NA	TRBV7-2	TRBJ2-1	16	many	TGTGCCAGCAGCTTAGAAGACGGGGGGCTTCTGAATGAGCAGTTCTTC	CASSLEDGGLLNEQFF
NA	TRBV4-3	TRBJ2-2	16	NA	TGCGCCAGCAGCCAATCGAGGACAACGAACACCGGGGAGCTGTTTTTT	CASSQSRTTNTGELFF
NA	TRBV20-1	TRBJ2-2	15	few	TGCAGTGCTGAATGGGGACACTCGAACACCGGGGAGCTGTTTTTT	CSAEWGHSNTGELFF
TRBD2	TRBV27	TRBJ2-7	16	NA	TGTGCCAGCAGTTTATTGGGGACTAGAGCCTCCTACGAGCAGTACTTC	CASSLLGTRASYEQYF
TRBD1	TRBV5-6	TRBJ2-5	15	NA	TGTGCCAGCAGCCCGCTCGACAGGGGGGAAGAGACCCAGTACTTC	CASSPLDRGEETQYF
NA	TRBV20-1	TRBJ2-4	13	NA	TGCAGTGCCCCCAGGGACGCCAAAAACATTCAGTACTTC	CSAPRDAKNIQYF
NA	TRBV28	TRBJ2-7	12	many	TGTGCCAGCAGTTTGAGGGGAAACGAGCAGTACTTC	CASSLRGNEQYF
TRBD2	TRBV19	TRBJ2-5	19	few	TGTGCCAGTAATTCCGGGACAGAAAAGACTAGCGGAGCACAAGAGACCCAGTACTTC	CASNSGTEKTSGAQETQYF
TRBD2	TRBV13	TRBJ2-7	14	few	TGTGCCAGCAGCTTGGGGGGGAGACACTACGAGCAGTACTTC	CASSLGGRHYEQYF
NA	TRBV9	TRBJ2-7	13	NA	TGTGCCAGCAGCCCCGGACAGCCCTACGAGCAGTACTTC	CASSPGQPYEQYF
NA	TRBV19	TRBJ2-1	15	few	TGTGCCAGTAGTATAACACAGTCCCCCTACAATGAGCAGTTCTTC	CASSITQSPYNEQFF
TRBD1	TRBV12-5	TRBJ1-2	15	NA	TGTGCTAGTGGTTTGGAAAACGACAGGGTCGATGGCTACACCTTC	CASGLENDRVDGYTF
NA	TRBV5-4	TRBJ2-7	14	many	TGTGCCAGCAGCTTACGATACAGCTCCTACGAGCAGTACTTC	CASSLRYSSYEQYF
NA	TRBV7-6	TRBJ2-3	17	few	TGTGCCAGCAGCTTTCCCTCGCTGGGACTTTACACAGATACGCAGTATTTT	CASSFPSLGLYTDTQYF
TRBD1	TRBV4-3	TRBJ2-3	15	many	TGCGCCAGCAGCCGGGACAGGGGACTCACAGATACGCAGTATTTT	CASSRDRGLTDTQYF
TRBD2	TRBV28	TRBJ2-1	15	NA	TGTGCCAGCAACCCGGGACTAGCGGATTACAATGAGCAGTTCTTC	CASNPGLADYNEQFF
NA	TRBV4-1	TRBJ2-4	14	NA	TGCGCCAGCAGCCAAGATGAGGGGTTGGGCATTCAGTACTTC	CASSQDEGLGIQYF
TRBD1	TRBV4-2	TRBJ1-5	19	few	TGTGCCAGCAGCCCAATGGGGGCAGGGGGTTCGGTTAGCAATCAGCCCCAGCATTTT	CASSPMGAGGSVSNQPQHF
TRBD2	TRBV29-1	TRBJ2-5	12	many	TGCAGCGCTAGAGGACTAGAAGAGACCCAGTACTTC	CSARGLEETQYF
NA	TRBV4-3	TRBJ2-7	14	many	TGCGCCAGCAGCCAAGACTGGAGCTCCTACGAGCAGTACTTC	CASSQDWSSYEQYF
TRBD1	TRBV4-1	TRBJ2-1	15	few	TGCGCCAGCAGCCAAATGGGGCAGGGGGCAGGCGAGCAGTTCTTC	CASSQMGQGAGEQFF
NA	TRBV5-6	TRBJ2-1	16	many	TGTGCCAGCGCCCGAGAAGGCGGCCCGCCCTACAATGAGCAGTTCTTC	CASAREGGPPYNEQFF
NA	TRBV6-1	TRBJ2-7	15	NA	TGTGCCAGCCAAAATTCCGGGATTTACTCTTACGAGCAGTACTTC	CASQNSGIYSYEQYF
NA	TRBV7-9	TRBJ2-7	14	many	TGTGCCAGCAGCTTCGAACTAGACCGGTACGAGCAGTACTTC	CASSFELDRYEQYF
NA	TRBV19	TRBJ2-7	14	NA	TGTGCCAGTAGTACCCTAGGTCGGGGCTACGAGCAGTACTTC	CASSTLGRGYEQYF
TRBD2	TRBV19	TRBJ2-1	15	few	TGTGCCAGTAGTAAGACTAGCGGGTTCTACAATGAGCAGTTCTTC	CASSKTSGFYNEQFF
NA	TRBV7-2	TRBJ2-7	15	many	TGTGCCAGCAGCTTAAGTGCCGGGACGGCCTACGAGCAGTACTTC	CASSLSAGTAYEQYF
NA	TRBV7-8	TRBJ1-5	17	NA	TGTGCCAGCAGCTTAACACCGCAGACCCTTAGCAATCAGCCCCAGCATTTT	CASSLTPQTLSNQPQHF
TRBD1	TRBV10-3	TRBJ2-7	13	NA	TGTGCCATCAGTGAGTTAGGGGGCGACGAGCAGTACTTC	CAISELGGDEQYF